This T cell receptor beta chain was recorded in a study of blood T cell repertoires in COVID-19. V lost 4 bases, J lost 9 bases, and 22 bases lay in between. Germline CDR1 reads MGHRA; CDR2 reads YSYEKL. This CDR3 is built from 15 residues. Sequencing used immunoSEQ multiplex PCR; TCRdb keeps in-frame clones, though not all of them. This table has 200,000 to 250,000 clones, 80% to 90% appearing once. The clonotype originates from a woman in her twenties or thirties who had been exposed to COVID-19. The chain uses TRBV4-1 and TRBJ2-7, with D uncertain. The sample comprised PBMCs or T cells enriched from blood (not recorded which). CDR3 bases: TGCGCCAGCAGCCCAGTACCCCTGGCGCAGGATCGGCAGTACTTC. This translates into CASSPVPLAQDRQYF.